The next 2 T cell receptor beta chains were all read from a single sample in a study of blood T cell repertoires in COVID-19. Produced via immunoSEQ multiplex PCR; TCRdb's table is partial and in-frame only. The data contain about 160,000 clones, around 90% of them singletons. The sequencing sample was made of peripheral blood. The origin of the receptors is an older woman with active or convalescent COVID-19.

V gene TRBV12-3 or TRBV12-4 combines with J gene TRBJ2-3; TRBD1 matches 7 bases. The CDR3 contains 13 residues. V gave up 5 bases and J gave up 10 bases; unmatched junction bases: 9. In DNA form, the CDR3 reads TGTGCCAGCAGTGTGCAGGACAGGTCGTCGCAGTATTTT. As protein: CASSVQDRSSQYF.

The V gene is TRBV11-2, the J gene TRBJ2-7; unclear D gene. The CDR3 length is 15 residues. V lost 1 base and J 3 bases, leaving 13 bases between the germline ends. Germline CDR1 is SGHAT and CDR2 is FQNNGV. DNA of the CDR3: TGTGCCAGCAGCTTAGCGCCAGGCGATATCTACGAGCAGTACTTC. Its translation: CASSLAPGDIYEQYF.